The text below deals with one T cell receptor beta chain. Its antigen is not known. This CDR3 has 19 residues. CDR1 is SGHKS and CDR2 is YYEKEE in the germline V gene (reference sequence). V lost 5 bases to trimming and J lost 5 bases; unmatched junction nucleotides: 20. The sample belongs to a study of T cells in localized non-small cell lung cancer. Study results and limitations: Of the top 100 tumor clones, median around 60 were in adjacent lung, more than 25 among its top 100. Since sequencing was restricted to only one region of the tumor, intratumor heterogeneity remains a possibility. Among the tissues sampled, uninvolved adjacent lung had the highest T cell clonality, above tumor.

Only in-frame clones appear in the TCRdb table, and some are missing; sequencing was by immunoSEQ multiplex PCR. The repertoire holds about 40,000 clones, with around 81% as singletons. This receptor was obtained from a male donor older than 55 with stage II lung adenocarcinoma. The specimen comprised peripheral blood mononuclear cells, sampled before any cancer treatment. V usage is TRBV5-5 and J usage is TRBJ2-1; TRBD1 matches 9 bases. The CDR3 DNA is TGTGCCAGCAGTCACAGGGGGCTAGTCCGACCTCAAACTAACAATGAGCAGTTCTTC. The encoded protein is CASSHRGLVRPQTNNEQFF.